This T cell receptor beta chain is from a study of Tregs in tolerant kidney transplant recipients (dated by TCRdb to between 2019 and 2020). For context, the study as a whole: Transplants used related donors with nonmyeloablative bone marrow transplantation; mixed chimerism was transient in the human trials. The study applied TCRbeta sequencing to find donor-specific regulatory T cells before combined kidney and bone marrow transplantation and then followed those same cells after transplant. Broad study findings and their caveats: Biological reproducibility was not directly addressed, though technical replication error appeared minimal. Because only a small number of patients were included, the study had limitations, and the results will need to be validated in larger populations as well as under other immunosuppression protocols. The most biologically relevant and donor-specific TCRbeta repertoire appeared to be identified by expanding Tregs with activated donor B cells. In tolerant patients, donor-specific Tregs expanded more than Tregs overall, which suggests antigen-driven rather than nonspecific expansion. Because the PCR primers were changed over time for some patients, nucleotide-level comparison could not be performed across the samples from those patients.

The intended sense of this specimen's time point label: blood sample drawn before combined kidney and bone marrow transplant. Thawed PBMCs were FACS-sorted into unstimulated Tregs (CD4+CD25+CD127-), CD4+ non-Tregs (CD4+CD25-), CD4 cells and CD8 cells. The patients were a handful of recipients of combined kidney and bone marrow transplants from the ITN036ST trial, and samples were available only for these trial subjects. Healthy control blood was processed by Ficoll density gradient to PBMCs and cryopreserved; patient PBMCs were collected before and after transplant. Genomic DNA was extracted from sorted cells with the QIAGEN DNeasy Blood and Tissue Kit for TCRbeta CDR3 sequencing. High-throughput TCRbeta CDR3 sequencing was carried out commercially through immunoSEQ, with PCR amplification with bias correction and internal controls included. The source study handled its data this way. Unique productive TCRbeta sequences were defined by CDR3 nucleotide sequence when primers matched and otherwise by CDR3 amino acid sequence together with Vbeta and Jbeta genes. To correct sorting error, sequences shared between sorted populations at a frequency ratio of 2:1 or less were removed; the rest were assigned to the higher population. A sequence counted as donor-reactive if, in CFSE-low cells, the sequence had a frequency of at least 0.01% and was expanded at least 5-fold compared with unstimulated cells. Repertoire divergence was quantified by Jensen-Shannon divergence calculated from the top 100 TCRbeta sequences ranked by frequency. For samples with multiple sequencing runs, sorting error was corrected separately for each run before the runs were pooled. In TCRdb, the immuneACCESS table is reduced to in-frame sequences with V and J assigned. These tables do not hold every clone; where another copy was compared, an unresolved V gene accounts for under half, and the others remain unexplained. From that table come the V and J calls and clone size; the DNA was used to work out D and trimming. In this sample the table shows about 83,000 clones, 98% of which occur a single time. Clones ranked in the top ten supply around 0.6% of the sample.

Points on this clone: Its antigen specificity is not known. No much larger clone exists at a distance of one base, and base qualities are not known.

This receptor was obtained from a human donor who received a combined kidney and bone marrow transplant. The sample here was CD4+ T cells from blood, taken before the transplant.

CDR3 protein: CASSAPRGGDVDTEAFF. In nucleotides, the sequence is TGTGCCAGCAGCGCCCCTCGGGGAGGGGATGTCGACACTGAAGCTTTCTTT. The V and J segments used are TRBV7-8 and TRBJ1-1; the best D guess is TRBD1, with 5 bases matching. CDR1 and CDR2 (SGHVS, FQNEAQ) derive from the germline V gene. Trimming removed 5 bases from V and 3 bases from J, leaving 22 bases between the germline ends. Inclusive of the bounding cysteine and phenylalanine, the CDR3 is 17 residues long. Only CDR3 DNA remains: 51 bases, in frame from the first base. Joined to the reference TRBV7-8 and TRBJ1-1 proteins, this CDR3 gives the full variable domain: GAGVSQSPRYKVAKRGQDVALRCDPISGHVSLFWYQQALGQGPEFLTYFQNEAQLDKSGLPSDRFFAERPEGSVSTLKIQRTQQEDSAVYLCASSAPRGGDVDTEAFFGQGTRLTVV.